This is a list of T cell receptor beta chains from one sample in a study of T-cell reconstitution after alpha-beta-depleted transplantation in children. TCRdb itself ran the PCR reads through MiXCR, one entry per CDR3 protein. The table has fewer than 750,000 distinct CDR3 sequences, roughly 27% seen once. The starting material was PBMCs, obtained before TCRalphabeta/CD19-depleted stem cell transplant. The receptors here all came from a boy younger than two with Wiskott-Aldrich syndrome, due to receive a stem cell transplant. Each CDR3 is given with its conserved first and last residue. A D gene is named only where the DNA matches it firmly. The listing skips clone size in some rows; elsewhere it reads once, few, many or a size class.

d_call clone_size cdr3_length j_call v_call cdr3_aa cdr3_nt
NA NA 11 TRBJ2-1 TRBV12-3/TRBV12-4 CASSPRQEQFF TGTGCCAGCAGTCCTCGACAGGAGCAGTTCTTC
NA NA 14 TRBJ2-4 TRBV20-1 CSAPRKTAKNIQYF TGCAGTGCCCCCCGTAAGACAGCAAAAAACATTCAGTACTTC
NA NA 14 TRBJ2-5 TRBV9 CASSVVPSSETKYF TGTGCCAGCAGCGTAGTTCCCAGTTCCGAGACCAAGTACTTC
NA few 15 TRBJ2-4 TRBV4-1 CASSISPIAFNIQYF TGCGCCAGCAGTATCTCGCCCATAGCTTTTAACATTCAGTACTTC
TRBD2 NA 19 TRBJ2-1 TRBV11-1 CASSPPGLAGGRSYNEQFF TGTGCCAGCAGCCCCCCTGGACTAGCGGGAGGTCGCTCCTACAATGAGCAGTTCTTC
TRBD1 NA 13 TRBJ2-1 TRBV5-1 CASSRTGVNEQFF TGCGCCAGCAGCCGGACAGGGGTCAATGAGCAGTTCTTC
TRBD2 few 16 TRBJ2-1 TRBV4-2 CASSQDRTSGRNEQFF TGTGCCAGCAGCCAAGATCGGACTAGCGGGAGGAATGAGCAGTTCTTC
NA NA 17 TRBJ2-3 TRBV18 CASSPLPAFGDTDTQYF TGTGCCAGCTCACCACTACCAGCGTTTGGGGACACAGATACGCAGTATTTT
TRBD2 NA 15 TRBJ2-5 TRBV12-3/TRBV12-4 CASTRRQGGWETQYF TGTGCCAGCACCCGGAGGCAGGGAGGGTGGGAGACCCAGTACTTC
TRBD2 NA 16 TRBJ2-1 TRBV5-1 CASSPVGLAGQTEQFF TGCGCCAGCAGCCCCGTGGGGCTAGCGGGTCAGACTGAGCAGTTCTTC
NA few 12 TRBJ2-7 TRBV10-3 CAISESGDEQYF TGTGCCATCAGTGAGTCAGGGGACGAGCAGTACTTC
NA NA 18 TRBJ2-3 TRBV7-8 CASSLAIGSRVRTDTQYF TGTGCCAGCAGCTTAGCCATTGGGAGTAGGGTCCGCACAGATACGCAGTATTTT
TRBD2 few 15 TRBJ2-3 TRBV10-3 CAISEAGTSDDTQYF TGTGCCATCAGTGAGGCCGGGACTAGTGACGATACGCAGTATTTT
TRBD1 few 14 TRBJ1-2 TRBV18 CASSSLPGQDGYTF TGTGCCAGCTCCTCTTTACCGGGACAGGATGGCTACACCTTC
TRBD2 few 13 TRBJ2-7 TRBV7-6 CASARTSGYEQYF TGTGCCAGCGCCAGGACTAGCGGCTACGAGCAGTACTTC
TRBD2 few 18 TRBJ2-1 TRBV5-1 CASSLGLAGGLQDNEQFF TGCGCCAGCAGCTTGGGACTAGCGGGAGGGCTTCAGGACAATGAGCAGTTCTTC
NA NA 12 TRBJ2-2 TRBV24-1 CATSEGPGELFF TGTGCCACCAGTGAAGGGCCCGGGGAGCTGTTTTTT
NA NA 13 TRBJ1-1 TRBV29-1 CSVQGLRVTEAFF TGCAGCGTACAGGGACTCCGGGTCACTGAAGCTTTCTTT
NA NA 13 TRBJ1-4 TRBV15 CATSPGSGEKLFF TGTGCCACCAGCCCCGGTTCTGGGGAAAAACTGTTTTTT
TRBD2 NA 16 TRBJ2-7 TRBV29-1 CSLDGRVRESGYEQYF TGCAGCCTCGATGGCCGTGTGCGGGAGTCGGGCTACGAGCAGTACTTC
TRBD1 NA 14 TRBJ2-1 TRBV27 CASSFQGATDEQFF TGTGCCAGCAGTTTTCAGGGGGCGACGGATGAGCAGTTCTTC
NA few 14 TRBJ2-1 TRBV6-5 CASSLFGDRNEQFF TGTGCCAGCAGTTTGTTCGGGGATCGCAATGAGCAGTTCTTC
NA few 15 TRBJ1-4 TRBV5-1 CASSLGDATNEKLFF TGCGCCAGCAGCTTGGGGGATGCAACTAATGAAAAACTGTTTTTT
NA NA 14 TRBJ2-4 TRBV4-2 CASSPKGLGDIQYF TGTGCCAGCAGCCCTAAGGGGTTGGGAGACATTCAGTACTTC
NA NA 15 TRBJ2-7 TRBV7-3 CASSLAAGQTYEQYF TGTGCCAGCAGCTTAGCGGCGGGACAGACCTACGAGCAGTACTTC
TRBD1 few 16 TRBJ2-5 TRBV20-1 CSATPSRQGVRETQYF TGCAGTGCAACACCCTCCCGGCAGGGGGTGAGAGAGACCCAGTACTTC
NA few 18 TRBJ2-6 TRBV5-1 CASSLYQVPPSGANVLTF TGCGCCAGCAGCTTGTATCAGGTCCCTCCCTCTGGGGCCAACGTCCTGACTTTC
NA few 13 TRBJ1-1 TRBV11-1 CASRLGLNTEAFF TGTGCCAGCAGGCTAGGATTGAACACTGAAGCTTTCTTT
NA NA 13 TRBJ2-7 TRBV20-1 CSAFRDGHYEQYF TGCAGTGCTTTCCGGGACGGGCACTACGAGCAGTACTTC
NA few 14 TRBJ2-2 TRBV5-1 CATNGGSNTGELFF TGCGCCACCAATGGCGGTTCGAACACCGGGGAGCTGTTTTTT
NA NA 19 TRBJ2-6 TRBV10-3 CAISVAFQGSRSGANVLTF TGTGCCATCAGTGTCGCCTTCCAGGGATCGAGGTCTGGGGCCAACGTCCTGACTTTC
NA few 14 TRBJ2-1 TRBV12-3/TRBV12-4 CASSYQLAYNEQFF TGTGCCAGCAGTTACCAACTAGCATACAATGAGCAGTTCTTC
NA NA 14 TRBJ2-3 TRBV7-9 CASSQGGTPDTQYF TGTGCCAGCAGCCAGGGGGGGACCCCAGATACGCAGTATTTT
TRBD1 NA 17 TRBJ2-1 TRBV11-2 CASSREGGQGPHNEQFF TGTGCCAGCAGCCGAGAGGGGGGACAGGGGCCCCACAATGAGCAGTTCTTC
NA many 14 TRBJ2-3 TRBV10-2 CASSRASSTDTQYF TGCGCCAGCAGTAGAGCGTCTAGCACAGATACGCAGTATTTT
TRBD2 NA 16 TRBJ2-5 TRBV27 CASSSRVAGGQETQYF TGTGCCAGCAGTTCCCGAGTAGCGGGAGGCCAAGAGACCCAGTACTTC
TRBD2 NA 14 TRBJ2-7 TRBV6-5 CASSYRDYGYEQYF TGTGCCAGCAGTTACCGGGACTACGGGTACGAGCAGTACTTC
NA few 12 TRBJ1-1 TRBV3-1 CASSLGSTQAFF TGTGCCAGCAGCCTCGGAAGTACACAAGCTTTCTTT
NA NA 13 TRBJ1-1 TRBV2 CASNLRGDTEAFF TGTGCCAGCAACCTAAGAGGGGACACTGAAGCTTTCTTT
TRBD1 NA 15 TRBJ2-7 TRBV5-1 CASSRRDRASGEQYF TGCGCCAGCAGCCGAAGGGACAGGGCCTCGGGGGAGCAGTACTTC
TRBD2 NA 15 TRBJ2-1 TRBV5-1 CASSSYGTRDNEQFF TGCGCCAGCAGCTCTTACGGGACTAGGGACAATGAGCAGTTCTTC
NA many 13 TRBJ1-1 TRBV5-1 CASSQQGDTEAFF TGCGCCAGCAGCCAGCAAGGGGACACTGAAGCTTTCTTT
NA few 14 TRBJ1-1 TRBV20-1 CSARPLTGYFQAFF TGCAGTGCTAGGCCCTTGACGGGGTATTTTCAAGCTTTCTTT
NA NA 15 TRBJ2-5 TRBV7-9 CVSSIPTKFQETQYF TGTGTCAGCAGCATCCCGACTAAATTTCAAGAGACCCAGTACTTC
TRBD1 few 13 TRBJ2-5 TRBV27 CASGDRGQETQYF TGTGCCAGCGGGGACAGGGGCCAAGAGACCCAGTACTTC
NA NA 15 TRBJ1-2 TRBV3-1 CASSRTGGQGYGYTF TGTGCCAGCAGCCGAACGGGAGGGCAAGGCTATGGCTACACCTTC
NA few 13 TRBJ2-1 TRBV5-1 CASRYTRGNEQFF TGCGCCAGCAGGTACACCCGGGGCAATGAGCAGTTCTTC
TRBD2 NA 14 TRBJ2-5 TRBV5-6 CASSFVAGEETQYF TGTGCCAGCAGCTTCGTGGCGGGAGAAGAGACCCAGTACTTC
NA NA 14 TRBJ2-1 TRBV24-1 CATSAPLARHEQFF TGTGCCACCAGTGCCCCACTAGCCCGGCATGAGCAGTTCTTC
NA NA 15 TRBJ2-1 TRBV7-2 CASSFGGESYNEQFF TGTGCCAGCAGCTTCGGGGGAGAGAGCTACAATGAGCAGTTCTTC
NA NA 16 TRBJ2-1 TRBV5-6 CASSSRPRLANNEQFF TGTGCCAGCAGCTCCCGCCCGCGCCTAGCGAACAATGAGCAGTTCTTC